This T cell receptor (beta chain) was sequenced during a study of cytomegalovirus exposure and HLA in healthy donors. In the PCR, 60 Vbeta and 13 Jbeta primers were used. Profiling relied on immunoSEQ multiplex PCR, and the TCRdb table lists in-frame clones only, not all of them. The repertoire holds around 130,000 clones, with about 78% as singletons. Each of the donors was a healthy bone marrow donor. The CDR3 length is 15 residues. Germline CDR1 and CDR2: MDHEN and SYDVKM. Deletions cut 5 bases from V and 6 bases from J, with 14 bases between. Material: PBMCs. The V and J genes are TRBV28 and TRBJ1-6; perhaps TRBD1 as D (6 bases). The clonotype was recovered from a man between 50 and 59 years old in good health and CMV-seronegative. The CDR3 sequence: CASSPAQGLNSPLHF. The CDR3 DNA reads TGTGCCAGCAGTCCCGCACAGGGTCTTAATTCACCCCTCCACTTT.